Following are 8 T cell receptor beta chains from one sample sequenced in a study of T cell changes during pregnancy in multiple sclerosis. TCRdb's copy holds only in-frame clones and misses some; the assay was immunoSEQ multiplex PCR. The sample shows about 57,000 clones, approximately 90% of them seen only once. The sequences come from peripheral blood, collected in the first trimester of pregnancy. Every receptor here comes from a female donor in good health, enrolled as a control in a pregnancy study.

The V gene is TRBV19, the J gene TRBJ1-2; the D gene is possibly TRBD1 (6 bases). In germline, CDR1 is LNHDA, CDR2 SQIVND (reference sequence). The ends were cut back, 6 bases at V and 3 bases at J, with 14 bases in the middle. CDR3 size: 14 residues. The CDR3 region has the DNA TGTGCCAGTAGGGGGGGGGCAGAAGACTATGGCTACACCTTC. It encodes CASRGGAEDYGYTF.

The gene calls are TRBV5-1 and TRBJ1-2, with 8 bases that match TRBD1. CDR1 SGHRS and CDR2 YFSETQ come from the germline V gene. This CDR3 has 14 residues. V gave up 6 bases and J gave up 4 bases; unmatched junction bases: 8. Here the CDR3 DNA reads TGCGCCAGCACCACTCAGGGGGCGGGCTATGGCTACACCTTC. Translating it yields CASTTQGAGYGYTF.

The chain uses TRBV9 and TRBJ2-5, with D possibly being TRBD1 (5 bases). Germline values: CDR1 SGDLS, CDR2 YYNGEE. Trimming shortened V by 0 bases and J by 1 base, and 13 bases separated the two germline ends. CDR3 length equals 16 residues. In DNA, the CDR3 is TGTGCCAGCAGCGTAGCGGCAGGGCGATCCCAAGAGACCCAGTACTTC. Translated, it gives CASSVAAGRSQETQYF.

The chain joins TRBV29-1 to TRBJ1-2, with TRBD1 matching 10 bases. Germline CDR1 SQVTM, CDR2 ANQGSEA. Trimming removed 8 bases from V and 7 bases from J; junction bases left unmatched: 7. This CDR3 is built from 12 residues. CDR3: CSLGTGESGYTF. The CDR3 region has the DNA TGCAGCCTCGGGACAGGGGAGTCTGGCTACACCTTC. Full variable domain (remainder filled in from reference TRBV29-1 and TRBJ1-2): SAVISQKPSRDICQRGTSLTIQCQVDSQVTMMFWYRQQPGQSLTLIATANQGSEATYESGFVIDKFPISRPNLTFSTLTVSNMSPEDSSIYLCSLGTGESGYTFGSGTRLTVV.

J is TRBJ2-5 and V is TRBV6-5; TRBD2 might be the D (5 bases). The V and J ends lost 6 bases and 2 bases respectively, with 16 bases between them. The germline V gene encodes CDR1 MNHEY and CDR2 SVGAGI. CDR3 length equals 15 residues. CDR3 region: CASRPAAGSQETQYF. The CDR3 DNA reads as TGTGCCAGCAGGCCAGCGGCAGGTTCGCAAGAGACCCAGTACTTC.

The CDR3: CASSHRGGVLTF. The DNA for the CDR3 is TGTGCCAGTAGCCACCGGGGAGGCGTCCTGACTTTC. This chain uses TRBV19 with TRBJ2-6; D perhaps matches TRBD2 (6 bases). Germline V gives CDR1 LNHDA, CDR2 SQIVND (reference sequence). The CDR3 runs to 12 residues. Trimming pared 6 bases from V and 12 bases from J, leaving 12 bases between.

The rearrangement uses TRBV2 and TRBJ2-3; 8 bases match TRBD1. In germline, CDR1 is SNHLY, CDR2 FYNNEI. The CDR3 runs 13 residues. The junction had 9 bases not matched to a gene; V was cut back by 11 bases and J by 5 bases. The CDR3 DNA sequence: TGTGCCGGCGGACAGGGTCCAGTAGATACGCAGTATTTT. It codes for CAGGQGPVDTQYF.

The rearrangement joins TRBV13 to TRBJ1-3, with a tentative D call TRBD1 (5 bases). This CDR3 contains 15 residues. Germline CDR1 PRHDT, CDR2 FYEKMQ (reference sequence). V was trimmed by 2 bases and J by 3 bases, leaving 11 bases between them. This chain's CDR3 is CASSLRSGNGNTIYF. CDR3 DNA sequence: TGTGCCAGCAGCTTAAGGTCAGGGAATGGAAACACCATATATTTT.